The clone carrying this T cell receptor beta chain was observed once. This sample was included in a study of OX40 agonist ivuxolimab in advanced cancers. Sequencing was performed with immunoSEQ multiplex PCR; in TCRdb, only in-frame clones are kept and a portion is missing. This sample carries more than 70,000 clones, approximately 92% of them seen once, and the ten largest clones take more than 9.5%. V lost 6 bases and J 12 bases, leaving 18 bases between the germline ends. The CDR3 totals 14 residues. Germline CDR1 WNHNN, CDR2 SYGVQD (reference sequence). Sample: CD4+ or CD8+ T cells sorted from blood, taken in a trial of the OX40 agonist ivuxolimab. The chain has TRBV10-1 and TRBJ1-6, with D tentatively TRBD1 (6 bases). The source is an adult with an advanced solid tumor such as melanoma, head and neck, liver or kidney cancer. The CDR3 DNA sequence: TGCGCCAGCAGCAAAGGGGGGACCGGTGGACCCCTCCACTTT. Protein product: CASSKGGTGGPLHF.